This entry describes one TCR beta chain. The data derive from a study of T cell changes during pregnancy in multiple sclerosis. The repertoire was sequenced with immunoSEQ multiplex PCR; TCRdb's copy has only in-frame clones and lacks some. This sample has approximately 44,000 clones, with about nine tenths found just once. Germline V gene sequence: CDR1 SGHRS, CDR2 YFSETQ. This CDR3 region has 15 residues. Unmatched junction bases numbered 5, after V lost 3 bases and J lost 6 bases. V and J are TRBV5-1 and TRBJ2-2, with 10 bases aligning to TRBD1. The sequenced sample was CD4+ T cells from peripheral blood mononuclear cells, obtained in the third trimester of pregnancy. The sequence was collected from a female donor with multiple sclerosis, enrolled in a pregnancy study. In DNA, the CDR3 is TGCGCCAGCAGCTCTGGGACAGGGGTCCCCGGGGAGCTGTTTTTT. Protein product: CASSSGTGVPGELFF.